Listed below are T cell receptor beta chains from one sample, sequenced in a study of blood T cells in healthy people across ages. One entry per CDR3 protein results from TCRdb running MiXCR on the 5' RACE reads. The sample has about 780,000 distinct CDR3 sequences, around 68% seen once; the top ten hold around 30%. Sequenced sample: blood. The receptors here all came from a man under 40 in good health. Each CDR3 is given with its conserved first and last residue. Fields, in order: clone size, J gene, V gene, D gene, CDR3 length, CDR3 protein, CDR3 DNA. D genes are given only for firm matches. A clone size is listed for some rows: how often the clone was seen (once, few, many), or a class if it is expanded.

few TRBJ2-1 TRBV12-3/TRBV12-4 NA 10 CASSFHEQFF TGTGCCAGCAGTTTCCACGAGCAGTTCTTC
NA TRBJ2-3 TRBV5-1 NA 15 CASSPSPPSTDTQYF TGCGCCAGCAGCCCCTCCCCTCCATCCACAGATACGCAGTATTTT
few TRBJ2-5 TRBV28 TRBD2 15 CASSGLAGGQETQYF TGTGCCAGCAGTGGACTAGCGGGGGGCCAAGAGACCCAGTACTTC
once TRBJ2-5 TRBV7-2 TRBD2 15 CASSLSRGGGNEQYF TGTGCCAGCAGCTTATCGCGGGGGGGCGGGAATGAGCAGTACTTC
NA TRBJ1-1 TRBV20-1 TRBD1 13 CSAGTGGSTEAFF TGCAGTGCGGGGACAGGGGGCAGCACTGAAGCTTTCTTT
NA TRBJ2-5 TRBV7-2 NA 13 CASSSPLKETQYF TGTGCCAGCAGCTCCCCGCTTAAGGAGACCCAGTACTTC
NA TRBJ2-1 TRBV27 TRBD2 15 CASRQTGLIYNEQFF TGTGCCAGCAGACAGACGGGACTAATTTACAATGAGCAGTTCTTC
few TRBJ2-7 TRBV29-1 TRBD1 15 CSVFTSGTGTYEQYF TGCAGCGTCTTTACCTCCGGGACAGGGACCTACGAGCAGTACTTC
NA TRBJ2-7 TRBV7-8 TRBD1 18 CASSLLPLYETGAYEQYF TGTGCCAGCAGCTTATTACCTCTTTATGAGACAGGGGCCTACGAGCAGTACTTC
NA TRBJ1-5 TRBV20-1 NA 16 CSAGDGRYFSNQPQHF TGCAGTGCGGGAGACGGACGTTACTTTAGCAATCAGCCCCAGCATTTT
NA TRBJ2-3 TRBV2 TRBD2 15 CASRGGTSVTDTQYF TGTGCCAGCAGGGGGGGGACTAGCGTCACAGATACGCAGTATTTT
NA TRBJ2-4 TRBV27 TRBD1 14 CASSIRDSKNIQYF TGTGCCAGCAGTATCCGGGACAGCAAAAACATTCAGTACTTC
few TRBJ2-7 TRBV20-1 NA 13 CSASGLRSYEQYF TGCAGTGCTTCCGGGTTGCGGTCCTACGAGCAGTACTTC
NA TRBJ1-2 TRBV20-1 TRBD1 12 CSARDSGGGYTF TGCAGTGCTAGAGATTCAGGGGGAGGCTACACCTTC
NA TRBJ2-5 TRBV9 TRBD1 18 CASSAPFPGTGDQETQYF TGTGCCAGCAGCGCGCCCTTTCCCGGGACAGGGGACCAAGAGACCCAGTACTTC
NA TRBJ2-6 TRBV6-6 NA 15 CASSPWGDGANVLTF TGTGCCAGCAGTCCCTGGGGAGATGGGGCCAACGTCCTGACTTTC
few TRBJ2-5 TRBV3-1 TRBD2 16 CASSETSGGAEETQYF TGTGCCAGCAGCGAGACTAGCGGGGGGGCGGAAGAGACCCAGTACTTC
NA TRBJ1-1 TRBV2 NA 11 CASSEISEAFF TGTGCCAGCAGTGAAATCAGCGAAGCTTTCTTT
NA TRBJ2-7 TRBV2 NA 12 CASSETGIEQYF TGTGCCAGCAGCGAAACAGGGATCGAGCAGTACTTC
few TRBJ2-3 TRBV4-2 NA 15 CASSQRQASTDTQYF TGTGCCAGCAGCCAGAGACAGGCTTCCACAGATACGCAGTATTTT
NA TRBJ2-6 TRBV2 TRBD2 18 CTSSGLAGANSGANVLTF TGTACCAGCAGTGGATTAGCGGGGGCCAACTCTGGGGCCAACGTCCTGACTTTC
few TRBJ2-7 TRBV3-1 TRBD2 15 CASSQLAGGSYEQYF TGTGCCAGCAGCCAACTAGCGGGGGGGTCCTACGAGCAGTACTTC
NA TRBJ2-2 TRBV6-2/TRBV6-3 TRBD1 15 CASRSPQGAAGELFF TGTGCCAGCAGATCACCTCAGGGGGCTGCCGGGGAGCTGTTTTTT
NA TRBJ2-7 TRBV7-6 TRBD1 15 CASSSTTGSSYEQYF TGTGCCAGCAGCAGCACGACAGGGAGCTCCTACGAGCAGTACTTC
few TRBJ2-1 TRBV25-1 TRBD2 16 CASSDGTSGGHNEQFF TGTGCCAGCAGTGACGGGACTAGCGGGGGACACAATGAGCAGTTCTTC
NA TRBJ2-4 TRBV20-1 NA 13 CSANRDKPNIQYF TGCAGTGCTAACCGGGACAAGCCCAACATTCAGTACTTC
once TRBJ1-1 TRBV5-1 NA 16 CASSLDQAWARTEAFF TGCGCCAGCAGCTTGGACCAAGCTTGGGCGAGGACTGAAGCTTTCTTT
NA TRBJ2-1 TRBV28 NA 18 CASSSGPGNPPSYNEQFF TGTGCCAGCAGTTCCGGGCCTGGAAATCCGCCCTCCTACAATGAGCAGTTCTTC
NA TRBJ2-7 TRBV6-2/TRBV6-3 NA 14 CASSAAIPTYEQYF TGTGCCAGCAGCGCGGCTATACCTACCTACGAGCAGTACTTC
NA TRBJ2-3 TRBV29-1 TRBD1 14 CSVETTGAGDTQYF TGCAGCGTTGAAACGACAGGGGCTGGAGATACGCAGTATTTT
NA TRBJ2-1 TRBV20-1 TRBD2 15 CSASSSGGLYNGQFF TGCAGTGCTAGCTCGAGCGGGGGACTCTACAATGGGCAGTTCTTC
few TRBJ1-1 TRBV30 NA 13 CAWSLDLNTEAFF TGTGCCTGGAGCCTGGACCTGAACACTGAAGCTTTCTTT
once TRBJ1-5 TRBV6-5 TRBD1 14 CASRPDRDLQPQHF TGTGCCAGCAGACCCGACAGGGACCTCCAGCCCCAGCATTTT
NA TRBJ2-7 TRBV9 NA 12 CASSVDQGEQYF TGTGCCAGCAGCGTAGACCAGGGCGAGCAGTACTTC
NA TRBJ2-3 TRBV20-1 NA 17 CSAVGQGGGERTDTQYF TGCAGTGCCGTTGGACAGGGCGGGGGAGAACGCACAGATACGCAGTATTTT
NA TRBJ2-3 TRBV29-1 NA 10 CSGTVDTQYF TGCAGCGGGACGGTAGATACGCAGTATTTT
NA TRBJ2-5 TRBV7-3 NA 14 CASSRLGFQETQYF TGTGCCAGCAGCAGACTAGGCTTCCAAGAGACCCAGTACTTC
NA TRBJ2-7 TRBV6-5 TRBD2 17 CASSYSTPTSGGYEQYF TGTGCCAGCAGTTACTCAACCCCCACTAGCGGGGGCTACGAGCAGTACTTC
NA TRBJ2-7 TRBV5-6 TRBD1 14 CASSWDRELYEQYF TGTGCCAGCAGTTGGGACAGGGAACTCTACGAGCAGTACTTC
NA TRBJ1-2 TRBV12-3/TRBV12-4 NA 12 CASKGGTYGYTF TGTGCCAGCAAGGGGGGGACCTATGGCTACACCTTC
NA TRBJ1-2 TRBV29-1 TRBD1 14 CSVRRGSENYGYTF TGCAGCGTCCGCAGGGGGAGTGAGAACTATGGCTACACCTTC
NA TRBJ2-3 TRBV12-3/TRBV12-4 TRBD2 16 CASSSGLAGPQDTQYF TGTGCCAGCAGTTCCGGACTAGCGGGGCCGCAAGATACGCAGTATTTT